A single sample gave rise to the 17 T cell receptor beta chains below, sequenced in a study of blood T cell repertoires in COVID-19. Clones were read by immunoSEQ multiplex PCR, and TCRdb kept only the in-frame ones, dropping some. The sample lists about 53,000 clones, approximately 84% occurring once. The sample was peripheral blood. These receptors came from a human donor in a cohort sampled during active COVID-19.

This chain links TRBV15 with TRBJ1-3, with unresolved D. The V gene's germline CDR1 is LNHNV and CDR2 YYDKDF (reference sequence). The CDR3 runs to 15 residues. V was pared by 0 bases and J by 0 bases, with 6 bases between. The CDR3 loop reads CATSRDPHSGNTIYF. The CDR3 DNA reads TGTGCCACCAGCAGAGACCCACACTCTGGAAACACCATATATTTT.

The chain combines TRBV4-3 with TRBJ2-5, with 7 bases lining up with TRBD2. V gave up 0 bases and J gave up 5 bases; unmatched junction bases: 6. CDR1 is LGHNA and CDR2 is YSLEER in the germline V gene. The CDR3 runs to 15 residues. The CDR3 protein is CASSQEPSGEETQYF. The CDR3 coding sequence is TGCGCCAGCAGCCAAGAACCGAGCGGGGAGGAGACCCAGTACTTC.

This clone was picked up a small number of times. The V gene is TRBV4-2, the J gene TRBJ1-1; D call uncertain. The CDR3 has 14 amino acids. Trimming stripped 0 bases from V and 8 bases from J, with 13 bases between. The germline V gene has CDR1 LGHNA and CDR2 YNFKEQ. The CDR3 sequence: CASSQEDYGGEAFF. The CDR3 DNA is TGTGCCAGCAGCCAAGAGGATTACGGAGGGGAAGCTTTCTTT.

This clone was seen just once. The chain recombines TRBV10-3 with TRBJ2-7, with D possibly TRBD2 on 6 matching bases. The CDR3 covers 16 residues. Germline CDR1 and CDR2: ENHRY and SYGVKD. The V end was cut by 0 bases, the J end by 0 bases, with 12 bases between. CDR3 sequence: CAISESATSDSYEQYF. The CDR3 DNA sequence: TGTGCCATCAGTGAGTCTGCGACTAGTGACTCCTACGAGCAGTACTTC.

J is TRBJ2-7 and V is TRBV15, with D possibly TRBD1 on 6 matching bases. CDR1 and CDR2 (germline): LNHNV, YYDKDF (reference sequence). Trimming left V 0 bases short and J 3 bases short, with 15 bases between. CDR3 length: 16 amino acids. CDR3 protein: CATSRDQQGSFYEQYF. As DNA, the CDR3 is TGTGCCACCAGCAGAGATCAACAGGGTAGTTTCTACGAGCAGTACTTC. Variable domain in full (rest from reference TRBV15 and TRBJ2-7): DAMVIQNPRYQVTQFGKPVTLSCSQTLNHNVMYWYQQKSSQAPKLLFHYYDKDFNNEADTPDNFQSRRPNTSFCFLDIRSPGLGDTAMYLCATSRDQQGSFYEQYFGPGTRLTVT.

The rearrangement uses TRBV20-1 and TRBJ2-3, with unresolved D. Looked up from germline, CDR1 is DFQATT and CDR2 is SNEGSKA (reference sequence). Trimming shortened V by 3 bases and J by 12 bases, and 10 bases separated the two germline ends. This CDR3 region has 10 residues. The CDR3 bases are TGCAGTGCTAGCTATGGTATCCAGTATTTT. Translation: CSASYGIQYF.

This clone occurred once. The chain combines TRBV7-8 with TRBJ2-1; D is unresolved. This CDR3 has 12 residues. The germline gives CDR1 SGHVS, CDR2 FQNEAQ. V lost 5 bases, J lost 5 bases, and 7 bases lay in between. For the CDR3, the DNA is TGTGCCAGCAGCCCCGCGAACAATGAGCAGTTCTTC. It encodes CASSPANNEQFF.

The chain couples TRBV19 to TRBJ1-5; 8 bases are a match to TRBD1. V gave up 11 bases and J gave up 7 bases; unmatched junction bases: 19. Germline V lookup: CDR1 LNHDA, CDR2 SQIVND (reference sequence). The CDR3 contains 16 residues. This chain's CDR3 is CASREWGTGFTQPQHF. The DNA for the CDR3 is TGTGCCTCTAGGGAGTGGGGGACAGGATTTACCCAGCCCCAGCATTTT.

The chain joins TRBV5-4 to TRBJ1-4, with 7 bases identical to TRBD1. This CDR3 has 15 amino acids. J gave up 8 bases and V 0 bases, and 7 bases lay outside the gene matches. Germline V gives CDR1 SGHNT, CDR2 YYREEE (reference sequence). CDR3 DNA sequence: TGTGCCAGCAGCTTGGAGACAGGGAACGGGGAAAAACTGTTTTTT. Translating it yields CASSLETGNGEKLFF.

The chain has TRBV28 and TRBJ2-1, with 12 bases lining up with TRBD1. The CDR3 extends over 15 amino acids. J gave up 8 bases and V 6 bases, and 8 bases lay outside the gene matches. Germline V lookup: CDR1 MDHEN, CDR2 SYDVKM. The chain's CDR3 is CASRPRDRGLHEQFF. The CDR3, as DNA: TGTGCCAGCAGACCTCGGGACAGGGGGCTTCATGAGCAGTTCTTC.

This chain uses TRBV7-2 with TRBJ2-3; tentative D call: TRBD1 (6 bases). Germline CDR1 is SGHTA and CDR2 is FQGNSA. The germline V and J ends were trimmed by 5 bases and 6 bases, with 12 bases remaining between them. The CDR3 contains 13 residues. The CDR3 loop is CASSESRGDTQYF. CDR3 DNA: TGTGCCAGCAGCGAATCTAGGGGGGATACGCAGTATTTT.

The CDR3 sequence: CASSIPRIGAKNIQYF. CDR3 bases: TGTGCCAGCAGCATACCTAGGATAGGAGCCAAAAACATTCAGTACTTC. This chain uses TRBV11-2 with TRBJ2-4; unclear D gene. The V gene lost 5 bases and the J gene lost 0 bases, with 14 bases spanning the gap. Germline CDR1 SGHAT, CDR2 FQNNGV. There are 16 residues in the CDR3.

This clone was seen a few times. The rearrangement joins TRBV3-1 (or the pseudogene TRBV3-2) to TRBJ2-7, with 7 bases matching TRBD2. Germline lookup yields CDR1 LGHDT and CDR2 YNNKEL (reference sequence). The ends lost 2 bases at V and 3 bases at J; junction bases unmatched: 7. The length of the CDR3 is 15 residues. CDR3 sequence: CASSQTYGRNYEQYF. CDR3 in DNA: TGTGCCAGCAGCCAAACTTACGGGAGGAACTACGAGCAGTACTTC.

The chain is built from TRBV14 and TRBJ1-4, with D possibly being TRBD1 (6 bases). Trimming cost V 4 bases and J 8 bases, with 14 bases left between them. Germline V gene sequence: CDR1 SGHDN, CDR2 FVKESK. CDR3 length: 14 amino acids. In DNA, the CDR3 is TGTGCCAGCAGCCGGGGACAACGGAAGGAAAAACTGTTTTTT. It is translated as CASSRGQRKEKLFF.

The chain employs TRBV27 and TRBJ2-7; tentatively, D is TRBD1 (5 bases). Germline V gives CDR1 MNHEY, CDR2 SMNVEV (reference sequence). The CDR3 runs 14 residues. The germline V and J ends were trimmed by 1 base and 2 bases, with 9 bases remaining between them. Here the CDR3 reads CASSLYGQTYEQYF. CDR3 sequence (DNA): TGTGCCAGCAGTTTATATGGACAAACCTACGAGCAGTACTTC.

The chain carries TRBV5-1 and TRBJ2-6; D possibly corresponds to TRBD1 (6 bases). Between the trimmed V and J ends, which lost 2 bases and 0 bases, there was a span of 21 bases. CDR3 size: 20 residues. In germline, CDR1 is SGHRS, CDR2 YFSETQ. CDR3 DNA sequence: TGCGCCAGCAGCTTCCGCGCCCTAGGACAGCAGACCTCTGGGGCCAACGTCCTGACTTTC. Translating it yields CASSFRALGQQTSGANVLTF. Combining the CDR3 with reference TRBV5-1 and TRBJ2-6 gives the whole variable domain KAGVTQTPRYLIKTRGQQVTLSCSPISGHRSVSWYQQTPGQGLQFLFEYFSETQRNKGNFPGRFSGRQFSNSRSEMNVSTLELGDSALYLCASSFRALGQQTSGANVLTFGAGSRLTVL.

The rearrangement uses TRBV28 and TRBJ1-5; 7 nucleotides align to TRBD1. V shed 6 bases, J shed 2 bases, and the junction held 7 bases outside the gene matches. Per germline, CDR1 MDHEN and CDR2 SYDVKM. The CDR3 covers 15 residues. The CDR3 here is CASSLSGTGNQPQHF. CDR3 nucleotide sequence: TGTGCCAGCAGCCTTTCCGGGACAGGCAATCAGCCCCAGCATTTT.